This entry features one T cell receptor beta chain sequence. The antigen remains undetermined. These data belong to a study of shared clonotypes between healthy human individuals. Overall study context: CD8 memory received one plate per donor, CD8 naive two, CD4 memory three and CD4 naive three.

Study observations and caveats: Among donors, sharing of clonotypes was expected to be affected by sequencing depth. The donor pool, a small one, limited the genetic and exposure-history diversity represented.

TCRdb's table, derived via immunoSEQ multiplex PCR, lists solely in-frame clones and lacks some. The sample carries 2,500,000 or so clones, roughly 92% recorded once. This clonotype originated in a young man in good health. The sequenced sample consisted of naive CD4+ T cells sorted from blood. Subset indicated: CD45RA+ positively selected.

Here the CDR3 DNA reads TGTGCCAGCAGTTCGGGGGGAAAACAAACCCACAATGAGCAGTTCTTC. Its protein is CASSSGGKQTHNEQFF. This sequence joins TRBV6-5 and TRBJ2-1; TRBD2 aligns across 7 bases. The V gene end was trimmed by 4 bases and the J gene end by 5 bases; junction bases not matched to a gene: 11. CDR1 is MNHEY, CDR2 SVGAGI, per germline. CDR3 length equals 16 residues.